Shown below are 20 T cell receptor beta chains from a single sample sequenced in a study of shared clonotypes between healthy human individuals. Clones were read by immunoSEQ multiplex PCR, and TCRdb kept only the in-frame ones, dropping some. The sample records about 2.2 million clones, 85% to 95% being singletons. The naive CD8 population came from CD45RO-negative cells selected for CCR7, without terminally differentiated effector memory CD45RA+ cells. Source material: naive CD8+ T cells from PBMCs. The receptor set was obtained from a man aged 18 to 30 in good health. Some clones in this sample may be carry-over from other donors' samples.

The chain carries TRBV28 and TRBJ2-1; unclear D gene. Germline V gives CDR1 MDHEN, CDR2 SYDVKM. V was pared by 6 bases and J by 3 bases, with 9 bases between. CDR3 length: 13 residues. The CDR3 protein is CASRWAGYNEQFF. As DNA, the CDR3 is TGTGCCAGCAGGTGGGCAGGCTACAATGAGCAGTTCTTC.

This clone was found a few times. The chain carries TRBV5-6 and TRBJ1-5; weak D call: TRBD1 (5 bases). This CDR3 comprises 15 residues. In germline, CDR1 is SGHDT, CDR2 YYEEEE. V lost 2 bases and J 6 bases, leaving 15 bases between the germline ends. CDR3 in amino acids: CASSFWGSMPQPQHF. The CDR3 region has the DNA TGTGCCAGCAGCTTTTGGGGGTCTATGCCTCAGCCCCAGCATTTT.

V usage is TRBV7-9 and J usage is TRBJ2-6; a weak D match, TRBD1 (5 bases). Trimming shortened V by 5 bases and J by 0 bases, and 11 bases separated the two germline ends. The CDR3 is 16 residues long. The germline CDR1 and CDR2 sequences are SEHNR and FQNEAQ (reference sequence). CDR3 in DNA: TGTGCCAGCAGCAGGGGCGCACTCTCTGGGGCCAACGTCCTGACTTTC. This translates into CASSRGALSGANVLTF.

The DNA of the CDR3 is TGTGCCAGCCCCCAGGGTTGGGGTGAAAAACTGTTTTTT. As protein: CASPQGWGEKLFF. The rearrangement uses TRBV21-1 and TRBJ1-4; the D call in the table, TRBD1, was not verified against the DNA. TRBV21-1 represents a pseudogene. The CDR3 consists of 13 residues.

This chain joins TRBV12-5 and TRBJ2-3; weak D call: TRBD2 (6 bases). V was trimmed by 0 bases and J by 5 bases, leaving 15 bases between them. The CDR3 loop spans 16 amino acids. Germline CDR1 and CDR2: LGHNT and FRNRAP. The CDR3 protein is CASGLVEGYGRDTQYF. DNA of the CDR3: TGTGCTAGTGGTTTGGTAGAAGGCTACGGGAGAGATACGCAGTATTTT. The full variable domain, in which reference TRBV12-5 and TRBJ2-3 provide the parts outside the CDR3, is DARVTQTPRHKVTEMGQEVTMRCQPILGHNTVFWYRQTMMQGLELLAYFRNRAPLDDSGMPKDRFSAEMPDATLATLKIQPSEPRDSAVYFCASGLVEGYGRDTQYFGPGTRLTVL.

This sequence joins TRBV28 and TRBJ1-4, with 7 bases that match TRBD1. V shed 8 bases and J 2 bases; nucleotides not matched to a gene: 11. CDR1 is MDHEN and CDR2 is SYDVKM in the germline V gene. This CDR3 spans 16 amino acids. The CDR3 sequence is CASGLRDSWTNEKLFF. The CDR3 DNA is TGTGCCAGCGGCCTGCGGGACAGTTGGACTAATGAAAAACTGTTTTTT.

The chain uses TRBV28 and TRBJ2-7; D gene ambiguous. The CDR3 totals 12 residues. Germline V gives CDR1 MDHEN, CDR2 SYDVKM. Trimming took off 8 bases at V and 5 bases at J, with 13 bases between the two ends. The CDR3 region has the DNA TGTGCCAGCTCTGGGCCGTGGGACGAGCAGTACTTC. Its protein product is CASSGPWDEQYF.

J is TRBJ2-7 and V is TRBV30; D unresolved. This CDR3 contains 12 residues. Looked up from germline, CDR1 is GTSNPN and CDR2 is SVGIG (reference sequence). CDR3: CAVFADHYEQYF. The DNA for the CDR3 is TGTGCTGTCTTTGCGGACCACTACGAGCAGTACTTC.

The CDR3 reads CASSLRDEYSGANVLTF. Here the CDR3 DNA reads TGTGCCAGCAGCTTACGGGATGAGTACTCTGGGGCCAACGTCCTGACTTTC. This sequence joins TRBV13 and TRBJ2-6; possibly TRBD2 for D (5 bases). The germline V and J ends were trimmed by 2 bases and 0 bases, with 11 bases remaining between them. The germline gives CDR1 PRHDT, CDR2 FYEKMQ (reference sequence). The CDR3 sequence is 17 residues long.

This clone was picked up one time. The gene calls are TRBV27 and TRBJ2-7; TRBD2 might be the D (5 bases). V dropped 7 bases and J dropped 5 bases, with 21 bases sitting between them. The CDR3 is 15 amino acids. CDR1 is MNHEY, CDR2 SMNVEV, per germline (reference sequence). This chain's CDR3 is CASTARGVLGDEQYF. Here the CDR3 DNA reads TGTGCCAGCACCGCCCGGGGAGTTTTGGGCGACGAGCAGTACTTC.

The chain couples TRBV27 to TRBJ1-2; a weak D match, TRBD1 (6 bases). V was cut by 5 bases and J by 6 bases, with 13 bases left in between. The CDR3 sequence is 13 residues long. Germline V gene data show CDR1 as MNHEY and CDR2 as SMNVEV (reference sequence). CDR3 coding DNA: TGTGCCAGCAGTCAAACAGGGATGGATGGCTACACCTTC. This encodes CASSQTGMDGYTF.

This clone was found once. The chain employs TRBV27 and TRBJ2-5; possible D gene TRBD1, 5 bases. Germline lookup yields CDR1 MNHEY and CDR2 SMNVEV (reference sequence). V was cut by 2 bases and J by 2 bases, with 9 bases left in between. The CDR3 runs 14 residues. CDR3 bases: TGTGCCAGCAGTTTAGGGCACAGGCAAGAGACCCAGTACTTC. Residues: CASSLGHRQETQYF.

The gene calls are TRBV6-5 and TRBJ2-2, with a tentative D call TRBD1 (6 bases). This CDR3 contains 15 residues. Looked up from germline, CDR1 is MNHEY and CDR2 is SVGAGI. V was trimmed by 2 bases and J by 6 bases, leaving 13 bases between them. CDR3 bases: TGTGCCAGCAGTTACGGCGCAGGGGCGGCCGGGGAGCTGTTTTTT. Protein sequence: CASSYGAGAAGELFF.

The CDR3 nucleotides are TGTGCCAGCAGTTACGGCGGAAAGGAAAAACTGTTTTTT. It translates to CASSYGGKEKLFF. The V and J genes are TRBV6-5 and TRBJ1-4; D unclear. The length of the CDR3 is 13 residues. CDR1 is MNHEY and CDR2 is SVGAGI in the germline V gene. Trimming removed 2 bases from V and 8 bases from J, with 9 bases in between.

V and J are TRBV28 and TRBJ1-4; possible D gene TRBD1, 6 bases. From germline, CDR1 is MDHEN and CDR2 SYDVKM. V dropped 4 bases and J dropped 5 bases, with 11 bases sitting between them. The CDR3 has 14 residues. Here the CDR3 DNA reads TGTGCCAGCAGTTCGGACAGATACAATGAAAAACTGTTTTTT. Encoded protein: CASSSDRYNEKLFF. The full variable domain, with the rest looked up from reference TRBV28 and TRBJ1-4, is DVKVTQSSRYLVKRTGEKVFLECVQDMDHENMFWYRQDPGLGLRLIYFSYDVKMKEKGDIPEGYSVSREKKERFSLILESASTNQTSMYLCASSSDRYNEKLFFGSGTQLSVL.

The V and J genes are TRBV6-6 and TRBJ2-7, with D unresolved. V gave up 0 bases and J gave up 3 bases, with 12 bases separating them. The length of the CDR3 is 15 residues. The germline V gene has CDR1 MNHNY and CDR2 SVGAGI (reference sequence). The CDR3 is CASSYSGESFYEQYF. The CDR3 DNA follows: TGTGCCAGCAGTTACTCTGGGGAATCCTTCTACGAGCAGTACTTC.

The CDR3 sequence is CASSDFRDIYGYTF. DNA for the CDR3: TGTGCCAGCAGTGATTTCAGGGACATCTATGGCTACACCTTC. The J gene is TRBJ1-2, the V gene TRBV6-1; D is perhaps TRBD1 (6 bases). CDR1 is MNHNS, CDR2 SASEGT, per germline. Trimming left V 3 bases short and J 4 bases short, with 12 bases between. The CDR3 is 14 residues long.

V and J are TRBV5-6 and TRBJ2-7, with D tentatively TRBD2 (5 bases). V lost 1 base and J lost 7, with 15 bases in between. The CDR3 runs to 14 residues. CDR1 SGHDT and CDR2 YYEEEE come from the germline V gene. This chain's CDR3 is CASSLRRNHYEQYF. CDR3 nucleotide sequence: TGTGCCAGCAGCTTGCGGAGGAACCACTATGAGCAGTACTTC.

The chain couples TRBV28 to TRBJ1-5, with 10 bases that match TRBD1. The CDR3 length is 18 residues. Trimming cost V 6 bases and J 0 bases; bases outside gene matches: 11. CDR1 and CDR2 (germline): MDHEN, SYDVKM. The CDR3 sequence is CASRPGTGEEYSNQPQHF. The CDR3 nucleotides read TGTGCCAGCAGACCCGGGACAGGGGAAGAGTATAGCAATCAGCCCCAGCATTTT.

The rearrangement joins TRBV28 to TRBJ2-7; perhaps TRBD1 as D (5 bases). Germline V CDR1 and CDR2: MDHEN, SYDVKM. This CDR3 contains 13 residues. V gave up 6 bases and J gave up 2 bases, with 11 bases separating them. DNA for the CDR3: TGTGCCAGCAGGCCGACAGATACCTACGAGCAGTACTTC. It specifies CASRPTDTYEQYF.